The sequence of this TCR beta chain was determined in a study of vaccination and CD4 T cells after COVID-19. About the study: The makeup of the convalescents was six males and four females, two of them Hispanic. Cells were stimulated with overlapping spike peptide pools from SARS-CoV-2, HCoV-NL63, HCoV-OC43 and HCoV-229E.

In regard to this clonotype: Its antigen remains unidentified.

This sample's treatment: roughly 10-day PBMC culture with coronavirus spike peptide pools or control peptides (ViraFEST assay). Via ViraFEST, peptide pools expanded antigen-specific T cells before TCR sequencing. Cell culture was performed with two million PBMCs per well in the presence of about 11 IU/ml IL-2 and approximately 9.6 ug/ml peptide pools. The assay that was used to sequence DNA from cultured CD4+ T cells was the Oncomine TCR Beta short-read assay. TCRdb analysed the PCR reads with MiXCR anew, one entry per CDR3 protein. The sample contains 15,000 or so distinct CDR3 sequences, roughly 53% of which appear only once. This CDR3 region has 13 residues. V was clipped by 6 bases and J by 2 bases, with 11 bases between them. Germline assignment: CDR1 KGHSH and CDR2 LQKENI.

The chain recombines TRBV18 with TRBJ2-7; D perhaps matches TRBD1 (5 bases). This clonotype was obtained from a human donor who had recovered from COVID-19. Specimen: CD4+ T cells from blood, cultured in vitro, collected before SARS-CoV-2 vaccination. The CDR3 here is CASSSDRAYEQYF. The DNA for the CDR3 is TGTGCCAGCTCCTCAGACAGAGCCTACGAGCAGTACTTC.